A selection of T cell receptor beta chains follows, all from one sample in a study of blood T cell repertoires in COVID-19. The table came from immunoSEQ multiplex PCR; TCRdb's copy has only in-frame clones and leaves some out. The profile covers about 190,000 clones, with less than 80% appearing a single time and 12% taken by the ten largest. The sequenced sample consisted of peripheral blood. The receptor source for this set is a woman between 50 and 59 years old with acute or convalescent COVID-19. CDR3s include the opening cysteine and the closing phenylalanine or tryptophan. D genes are given only for firm matches. Clone size is stated in some rows and not others, as once, few, many or a class when expanded.

d_gene: TRBD1
abundance: -
v_gene: TRBV7-2
j_gene: TRBJ2-1
CDR3aa: CASGTGNYNEQFF
CDR3nt: TGTGCCAGCGGGACAGGAAACTACAATGAGCAGTTCTTC

d_gene: -
abundance: -
v_gene: TRBV7-2
j_gene: TRBJ2-5
CDR3aa: CASSLGRGDQETQYF
CDR3nt: TGTGCCAGCAGCTTAGGCAGGGGAGACCAAGAGACCCAGTACTTC

d_gene: TRBD1
abundance: -
v_gene: TRBV6-5
j_gene: TRBJ1-2
CDR3aa: CASSRTGSGYGYTF
CDR3nt: TGTGCCAGCAGCCGGACAGGTTCGGGCTATGGCTACACCTTC

d_gene: -
abundance: -
v_gene: TRBV30
j_gene: TRBJ1-2
CDR3aa: CAWSVGGTNYGYTF
CDR3nt: TGTGCCTGGAGTGTCGGGGGAACCAACTATGGCTACACCTTC

d_gene: -
abundance: -
v_gene: TRBV2
j_gene: TRBJ1-5
CDR3aa: CASTELYSNQPQHF
CDR3nt: TGTGCCAGCACTGAGCTATATAGCAATCAGCCCCAGCATTTT

d_gene: -
abundance: -
v_gene: TRBV20-1
j_gene: TRBJ1-3
CDR3aa: CSASTDSQPSGNTIYF
CDR3nt: TGCAGTGCTAGTACGGACAGCCAACCCTCTGGAAACACCATATATTTT

d_gene: -
abundance: -
v_gene: TRBV3-1/TRBV3-2
j_gene: TRBJ1-4
CDR3aa: CASSLIRQTSNEKLFF
CDR3nt: TGTGCCAGCAGCCTGATCAGACAAACCTCTAATGAAAAACTGTTTTTT

d_gene: -
abundance: -
v_gene: TRBV12-2
j_gene: TRBJ2-7
CDR3aa: CASRLAWGRQASYEQYF
CDR3nt: TGTGCAAGTCGCTTAGCGTGGGGGAGACAGGCCTCCTACGAGCAGTACTTC

d_gene: TRBD2
abundance: -
v_gene: TRBV30
j_gene: TRBJ2-1
CDR3aa: CAWRGLADYNEQFF
CDR3nt: TGTGCCTGGCGGGGACTAGCGGACTACAATGAGCAGTTCTTC

d_gene: TRBD2
abundance: few
v_gene: TRBV5-1
j_gene: TRBJ2-7
CDR3aa: CASSLGTSGVYEQYF
CDR3nt: TGCGCCAGCAGCTTGGGGACTAGCGGTGTCTACGAGCAGTACTTC

d_gene: -
abundance: -
v_gene: TRBV18
j_gene: TRBJ1-3
CDR3aa: CASSPGHGNTIYF
CDR3nt: TGTGCCAGCTCACCGGGACATGGAAACACCATATATTTT

d_gene: -
abundance: -
v_gene: TRBV7-9
j_gene: TRBJ1-4
CDR3aa: CASSRTATNEKLFF
CDR3nt: TGTGCCAGCAGCCGGACAGCAACTAATGAAAAACTGTTTTTT

d_gene: TRBD1
abundance: -
v_gene: TRBV5-4
j_gene: TRBJ1-1
CDR3aa: CASSLTGGTEAFF
CDR3nt: TGTGCCAGCAGCTTGACAGGGGGCACTGAAGCTTTCTTT

d_gene: -
abundance: -
v_gene: TRBV7-9
j_gene: TRBJ2-1
CDR3aa: CASSLDAGRRKFF
CDR3nt: TGTGCCAGCAGCTTAGATGCGGGTCGTAGGAAGTTCTTC

d_gene: TRBD1
abundance: -
v_gene: TRBV6-5
j_gene: TRBJ1-2
CDR3aa: CASSTFGTANYGYTF
CDR3nt: TGTGCCAGCAGTACCTTTGGGACAGCTAACTATGGCTACACCTTC

d_gene: -
abundance: -
v_gene: TRBV3-1/TRBV3-2
j_gene: TRBJ1-2
CDR3aa: CASSRGGYGYTF
CDR3nt: TGTGCCAGCAGTAGGGGGGGGTATGGCTACACCTTC

d_gene: TRBD2
abundance: -
v_gene: TRBV3-1/TRBV3-2
j_gene: TRBJ2-3
CDR3aa: CASSPRTTSGRGTDTQYF
CDR3nt: TGTGCCAGCAGCCCTAGAACGACTAGCGGGAGAGGCACAGATACGCAGTATTTT

d_gene: TRBD1
abundance: -
v_gene: TRBV19
j_gene: TRBJ2-2
CDR3aa: CASSKWGTGNTGELFF
CDR3nt: TGTGCCAGTTCTAAGTGGGGGACAGGGAACACCGGGGAGCTGTTTTTT

d_gene: TRBD2
abundance: -
v_gene: TRBV11-2
j_gene: TRBJ2-1
CDR3aa: CASSFSASGYYNEQFF
CDR3nt: TGTGCCAGCAGCTTTAGTGCTAGCGGATACTACAATGAGCAGTTCTTC

d_gene: TRBD1
abundance: -
v_gene: TRBV5-5
j_gene: TRBJ2-7
CDR3aa: CASSERTGDREQYF
CDR3nt: TGTGCCAGCAGTGAACGGACAGGGGATCGCGAGCAGTACTTC